A single T cell receptor beta chain is shown here with its context. The sample comes from a study of T cell changes during pregnancy in multiple sclerosis. The protocol was immunoSEQ multiplex PCR, while the TCRdb copy is restricted to in-frame clones and leaves out a portion. The sample contains approximately 25,000 clones, 86% of which appear only once. The CDR3 length is 15 residues. V lost 0 bases and J lost 5; bases outside the gene matches: 5. Germline CDR1 SGDLS, CDR2 YYNGEE. The chain joins TRBV9 to TRBJ2-1; 7 nucleotides agree with TRBD1. The sequence derives from a female donor in good health, enrolled as a control in a pregnancy study. The sequencing here drew on CD8+ T cells from peripheral blood mononuclear cells, taken in the first trimester of pregnancy. The CDR3, as DNA: TGTGCCAGCAGCGTAGGTGGGACAGTCAACAATGAGCAGTTCTTC. Its protein is CASSVGGTVNNEQFF.